The 9 T cell receptor beta chains presented below share a single source sample, sequenced in a study of T-cell reconstitution after alpha-beta-depleted transplantation in children. Researchers prepared the TCRbeta library using unique molecular identifiers, the study reports. TCRdb re-analysed the PCR reads in MiXCR, keeping a single row per CDR3 protein. The table lists fewer than 200,000 distinct CDR3 sequences, around 6.8% of them singletons. The specimen was PBMCs from the stem cell graft donor, collected from the stem cell graft. These receptors came from a human donor who donated a stem cell graft to a child with Wiskott-Aldrich syndrome.

This clonotype was seen repeatedly, ten times or more. The CDR3: CATSDRVNTEAFF. The CDR3 nucleotides read TGTGCCACCAGCGACAGGGTGAACACTGAAGCTTTCTTT. This chain links TRBV24-1 with TRBJ1-1, with 7 nucleotides matching TRBD1. Looked up from germline, CDR1 is KGHDR and CDR2 is SFDVKD. The CDR3 extends over 13 amino acids. The V segment lost 7 bases and the J segment 0 bases; nucleotides outside the gene matches: 1.

This clonotype has a handful of counts. This rearrangement joins TRBV20-1 to TRBJ2-7, with a tentative D call TRBD2 (6 bases). Trimming took off 3 bases at V and 2 bases at J, with 14 bases between the two ends. This CDR3 is built from 14 residues. Per the germline V gene, CDR1 is DFQATT and CDR2 is SNEGSKA (reference sequence). CDR3 nucleotides: TGCAGTGCTAGTTCCGGGAGAGGGGCCTACGAGCAGTACTTC. It yields the protein CSASSGRGAYEQYF.

This clonotype was observed at least ten times. This sequence joins TRBV12-3 or TRBV12-4 and TRBJ2-2, with D perhaps matching TRBD1 (5 bases). V lost 6 bases and J 6 bases, leaving 8 bases between the germline ends. The CDR3 spans 12 residues. CDR3 protein: CASRGVPGELFF. The CDR3 DNA is TGTGCCAGCAGAGGGGTCCCCGGGGAGCTGTTTTTT.

In its sample, this clonotype was seen many times. The chain couples TRBV4-3 to TRBJ2-5, with 10 bases matching TRBD2. The V gene's germline CDR1 is LGHNA and CDR2 YSLEER. CDR3 length equals 16 residues. V lost 0 bases and J lost 4; bases outside the gene matches: 5. The CDR3 is CASSQDRRLAGETQYF. CDR3 bases: TGCGCCAGCAGCCAAGATCGTCGACTAGCGGGAGAGACCCAGTACTTC.

This clonotype was detected ten times or more. The rearrangement uses TRBV20-1 and TRBJ1-1; unclear D gene. From germline, CDR1 is DFQATT and CDR2 SNEGSKA (reference sequence). This CDR3 region has 12 residues. The V and J ends lost 1 base and 1 base respectively, with 4 bases between them. CDR3 sequence: CSARGGNTEAFF. CDR3 coding DNA: TGCAGTGCTAGAGGAGGGAACACTGAAGCTTTCTTT.

This clonotype was counted a few times. The rearrangement joins TRBV30 to TRBJ1-6; D possibly corresponds to TRBD1 (6 bases). The CDR3 totals 15 residues. Trimming left V 0 bases short and J 7 bases short, with 13 bases between. Germline assignment: CDR1 GTSNPN and CDR2 SVGIG (reference sequence). CDR3 protein: CAWSVKTGPNSPLHF. The CDR3 region has the DNA TGTGCCTGGAGTGTCAAGACAGGACCAAATTCACCCCTCCACTTT.

This clonotype has ten or more counts. This rearrangement joins TRBV5-1 to TRBJ1-1; D unresolved. The CDR3 consists of 14 residues. The ends were cut back, 4 bases at V and 8 bases at J, with 18 bases in the middle. From germline, CDR1 is SGHRS and CDR2 YFSETQ. CDR3 protein: CASSLDWQSPEAFF. CDR3 bases: TGCGCCAGCAGCCTAGATTGGCAATCACCCGAAGCTTTCTTT.

This clonotype has just a few counts. This chain uses TRBV7-9 with TRBJ2-7; D remains unclear. The V gene lost 5 bases and the J gene lost 0 bases, with 17 bases spanning the gap. The CDR3 consists of 16 residues. Per the germline V gene, CDR1 is SEHNR and CDR2 is FQNEAQ (reference sequence). The chain's CDR3 is CASSQDSVAISYEQYF. The CDR3 coding sequence is TGTGCCAGCAGCCAAGATTCGGTCGCGATCTCCTACGAGCAGTACTTC. The entire variable domain, with the rest obtained from reference TRBV7-9 and TRBJ2-7, is as follows: DTGVSQNPRHKITKRGQNVTFRCDPISEHNRLYWYRQTLGQGPEFLTYFQNEAQLEKSRLLSDRFSAERPKGSFSTLEIQRTEQGDSAMYLCASSQDSVAISYEQYFGPGTRLTVT.

Ten or more counts support this clonotype. The chain joins TRBV4-3 to TRBJ2-5; 13 bases align to TRBD2. The germline CDR1 and CDR2 sequences are LGHNA and YSLEER. Trimming cost V 0 bases and J 3 bases; bases outside gene matches: 1. The CDR3 consists of 16 residues. CDR3 region: CASSQDGLAGEETQYF. The CDR3 region has the DNA TGCGCCAGCAGCCAAGATGGACTAGCGGGAGAAGAGACCCAGTACTTC.